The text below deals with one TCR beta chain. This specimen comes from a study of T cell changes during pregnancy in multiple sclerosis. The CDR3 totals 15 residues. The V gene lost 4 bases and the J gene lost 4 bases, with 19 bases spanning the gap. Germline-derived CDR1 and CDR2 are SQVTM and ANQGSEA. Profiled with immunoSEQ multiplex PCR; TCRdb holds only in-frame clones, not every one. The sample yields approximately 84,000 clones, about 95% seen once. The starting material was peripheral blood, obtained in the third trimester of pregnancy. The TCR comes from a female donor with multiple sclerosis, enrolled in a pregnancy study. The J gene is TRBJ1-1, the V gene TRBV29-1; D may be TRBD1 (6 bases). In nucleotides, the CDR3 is TGCAGCGTTGTGGGGGGGCAGGGGTCCCCCACTGAAGCTTTCTTT. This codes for CSVVGGQGSPTEAFF.